This T cell receptor (beta chain) appears in the sequencing data of a study of T-cell reconstitution after alpha-beta-depleted transplantation in children. This clonotype was detected a few times. The antigen is not known. The J segment lost 2 bases and the V segment lost 5 bases, leaving 3 bases of the junction unmatched. Germline CDR1 SGHTA, CDR2 FQGTGA. This CDR3 region has 14 residues. This sample's TCRbeta library carried unique molecular identifier barcodes. Via MiXCR, TCRdb re-called the PCR reads, giving one row per CDR3 protein. The sample yields about 300,000 distinct CDR3 sequences, nearly 8% seen once. Whole-study results and caveats: One year after transplant, T-cell counts and diversity came mostly from newly produced T cells.

This clonotype was sampled from a female patient between 2 and 15 years old who had a stem cell transplant for Fanconi anemia, so the T cells may come from the graft donor. The chain links TRBV7-3 to TRBJ2-7; 10 bases match TRBD2. The source was peripheral blood, collected 360 days after TCRalphabeta/CD19-depleted stem cell transplant. This chain's CDR3 is CASSVSGGTYEQYF. The CDR3 DNA follows: TGTGCCAGCAGCGTTAGCGGGGGGACCTACGAGCAGTACTTC.